This T cell receptor (beta chain) appears in the sequencing data of a study of control samples from healthy donors and cancer patients. V was pared by 6 bases and J by 4 bases, with 9 bases of the junction left unmatched. CDR1 and CDR2 (germline): MDHEN, SYDVKM. This CDR3 contains 15 residues. This clone was observed a single time. Assay: immunoSEQ multiplex PCR; the TCRdb copy retains only in-frame clones and omits some. The sample carries 170,000 or so clones, approximately 94% recorded once. The source of this sequence is a woman aged 18-29 years in good health. Sequenced material: blood. The rearrangement joins TRBV28 to TRBJ1-3; TRBD1 matches 7 bases. CDR3 sequence reads: CASRQRQGAGNTIYF. The CDR3 DNA follows: TGTGCCAGCAGACAAAGACAGGGCGCAGGAAACACCATATATTTT.